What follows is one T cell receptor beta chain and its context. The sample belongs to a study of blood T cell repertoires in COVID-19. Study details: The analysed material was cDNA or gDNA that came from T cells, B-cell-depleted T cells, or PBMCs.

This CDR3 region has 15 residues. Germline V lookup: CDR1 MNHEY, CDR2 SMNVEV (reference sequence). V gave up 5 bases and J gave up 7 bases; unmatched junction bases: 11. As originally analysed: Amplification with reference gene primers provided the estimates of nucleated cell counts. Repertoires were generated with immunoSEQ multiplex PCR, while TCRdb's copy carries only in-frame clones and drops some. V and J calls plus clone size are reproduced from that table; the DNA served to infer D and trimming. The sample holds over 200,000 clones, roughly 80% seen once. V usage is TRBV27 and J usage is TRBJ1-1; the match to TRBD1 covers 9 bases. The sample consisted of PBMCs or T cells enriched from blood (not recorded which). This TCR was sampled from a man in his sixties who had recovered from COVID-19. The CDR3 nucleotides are TGTGCCAGCAGTCCCGACAGGGGGAAGGGTTTTGAAGCTTTCTTT. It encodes CASSPDRGKGFEAFF.